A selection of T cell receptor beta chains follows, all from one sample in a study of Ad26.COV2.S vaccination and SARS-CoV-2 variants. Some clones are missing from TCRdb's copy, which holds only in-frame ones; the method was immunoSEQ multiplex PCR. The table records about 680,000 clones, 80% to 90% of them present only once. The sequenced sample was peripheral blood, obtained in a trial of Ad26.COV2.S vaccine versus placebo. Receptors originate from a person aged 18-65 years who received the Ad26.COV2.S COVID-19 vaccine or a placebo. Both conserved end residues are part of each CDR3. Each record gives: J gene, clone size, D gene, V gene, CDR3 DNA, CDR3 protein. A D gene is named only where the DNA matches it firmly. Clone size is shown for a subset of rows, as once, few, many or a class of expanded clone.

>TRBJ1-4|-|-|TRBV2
TGTGCCAGCAGTGATTGGCCGACCAGTAACAATAATGAAAAACTGTTTTTT
CASSDWPTSNNNEKLFF
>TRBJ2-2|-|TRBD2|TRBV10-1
TGCGCCAGCAGTGAGTCGGGGACTAAAACGAACACCGGGGAGCTGTTTTTT
CASSESGTKTNTGELFF
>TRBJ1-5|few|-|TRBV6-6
TGTGCCAGCAGTTACTTAGGTCAGCCCCAGCATTTT
CASSYLGQPQHF
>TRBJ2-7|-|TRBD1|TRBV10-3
TGTGCCATCAGTGACGACAGGGGATCCCTCTACGAGCAGTACTTC
CAISDDRGSLYEQYF
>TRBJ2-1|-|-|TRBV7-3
TGTGCCAGCAGCTTAACGAACCCTGGTACCTACAATGAGCAGTTCTTC
CASSLTNPGTYNEQFF
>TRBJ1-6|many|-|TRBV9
TGTGCCAGCAGCGTCGGGGACGGCAATTCACCCCTCCACTTT
CASSVGDGNSPLHF
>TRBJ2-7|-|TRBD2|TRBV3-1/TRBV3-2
TGTGCCAGCAGCGCAAAGCGGGCTAGCGGGAGCGCAGGCGACGAGCAGTACTTC
CASSAKRASGSAGDEQYF
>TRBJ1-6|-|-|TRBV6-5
TGTGCCAGCAGTTCTGGGAATATGGGTTCACCCCTCCACTTT
CASSSGNMGSPLHF
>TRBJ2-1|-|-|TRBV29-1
TGCAGCGCAGGCGAGCAGTTCTTC
CSAGEQFF
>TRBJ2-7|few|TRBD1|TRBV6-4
TGTGCCACCTACGAGACAGGGGTTTCCTACGAGCAGTACTTC
CATYETGVSYEQYF
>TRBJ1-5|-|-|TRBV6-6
TGTGCCAGCAGTTACTCTGGGGGTTGGAGCAATCAGCCCCAGCATTTT
CASSYSGGWSNQPQHF
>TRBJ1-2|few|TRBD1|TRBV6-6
TGTGCCAGCAGGACGGACAGGGGCTACTACACCTTC
CASRTDRGYYTF
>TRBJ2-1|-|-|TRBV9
TGTGCCAGCAGCGTCGGGACTCAGGGCAACAATGAGCAGTTCTTC
CASSVGTQGNNEQFF
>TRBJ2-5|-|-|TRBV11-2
TGTGCCAGCAGCTTAGAGGTCGCTGGGGAGACCCAGTACTTC
CASSLEVAGETQYF
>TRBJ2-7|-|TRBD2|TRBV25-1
TGTGCCAGCAGTGGCAGACTAGCGGGAGGCCTTACGAAGGTGCAGTACTTC
CASSGRLAGGLTKVQYF
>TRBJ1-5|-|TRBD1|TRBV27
TGTGCCAGCAGACAGGGGGTTGGCAATCAGCCCCAGCATTTT
CASRQGVGNQPQHF
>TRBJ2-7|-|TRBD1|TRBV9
TGTGCCAGCAAACCGGGACAGGGGGTCGACGAGCAGTACTTC
CASKPGQGVDEQYF
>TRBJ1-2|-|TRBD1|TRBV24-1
TGTGCCACCAGTGGATTCGATGGGCGGGACAGGGGGAATGGCTACACCTTC
CATSGFDGRDRGNGYTF
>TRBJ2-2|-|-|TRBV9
TGTGCCAGCAGCGTCCCCGCGGCGTACACCGGGGAGCTGTTTTTT
CASSVPAAYTGELFF
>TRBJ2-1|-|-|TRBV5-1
TGCGCCAGCAGCTTGGAGGGGGCAGGGGGGAATGAGCAGTTCTTC
CASSLEGAGGNEQFF
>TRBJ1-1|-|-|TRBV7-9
TGTGCCAGCAGCTTCTCCAGGGCGTCCACTGAAGCTTTCTTT
CASSFSRASTEAFF
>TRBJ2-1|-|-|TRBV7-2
TGTGCCAGCAGCTTAACTAGACCCTACAATGAGCAGTTCTTC
CASSLTRPYNEQFF
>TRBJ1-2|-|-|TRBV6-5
TGTGCCAGCTCCCCCCTCGCCGGGGCGGGCTATGGCTACACCTTC
CASSPLAGAGYGYTF
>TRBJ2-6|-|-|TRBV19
TGTGCCAGTAGGAAGGAGGGCTCTGGGGCCAACGTCCTGACTTTC
CASRKEGSGANVLTF
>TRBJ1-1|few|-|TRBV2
TGTGCCAGCAGTCGACAGACCATGAACACTGAAGCTTTCTTT
CASSRQTMNTEAFF
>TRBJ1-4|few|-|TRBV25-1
TGTGCCAGCAGTGAAATGGGGGCCGTTAATGAAAAACTGTTTTTT
CASSEMGAVNEKLFF
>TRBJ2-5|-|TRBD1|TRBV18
TGTGCCAGCTCACCATTCGGACAGGGTCAAGAGACCCAGTACTTC
CASSPFGQGQETQYF
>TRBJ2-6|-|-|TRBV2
TGTGCCGGCTTTCTGGGCCTCTCTGGGGCCAACGTCCTGACTTTC
CAGFLGLSGANVLTF
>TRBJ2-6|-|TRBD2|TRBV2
TGTGCCAGCAGTGGTACTAGCGGGGGGTTCTCTGGGGCCAACGTCCTGACTTTC
CASSGTSGGFSGANVLTF
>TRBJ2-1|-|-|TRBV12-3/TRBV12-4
TGTGCCAGCACCCTTCGCAATGAGCAGTTCTTC
CASTLRNEQFF
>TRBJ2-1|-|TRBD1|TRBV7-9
TGTGCCAGCAGTTCCTCACAGGGGCGCGGGTACAATGAGCAGTTCTTC
CASSSSQGRGYNEQFF
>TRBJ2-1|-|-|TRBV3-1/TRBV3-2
TGTGCCAGCAGCCAAACTAACAGCCGGGGGACTTACAATGAGCAGTTCTTC
CASSQTNSRGTYNEQFF
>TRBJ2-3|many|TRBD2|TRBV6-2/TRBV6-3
TGTGCCAGCAGTAGCGGGGGGGCCACAGATACGCAGTATTTT
CASSSGGATDTQYF
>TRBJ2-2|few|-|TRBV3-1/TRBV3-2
TGTGCCAGCAGATTAGCAGACACCGGGGAGCTGTTTTTT
CASRLADTGELFF
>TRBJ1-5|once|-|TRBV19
TGTGCCAGTAGTTCGACATTTAGCAATCAGCCCCAGCATTTT
CASSSTFSNQPQHF
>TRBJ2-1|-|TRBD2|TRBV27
TGTGCCAGCAGTTTATCCGCTTCGGGAGGGTCCTACAATGAGCAGTTCTTC
CASSLSASGGSYNEQFF
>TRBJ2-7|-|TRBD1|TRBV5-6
TGTGCCAGCAGTCCGACCGGGACAGGGATCTACGAGCAGTACTTC
CASSPTGTGIYEQYF
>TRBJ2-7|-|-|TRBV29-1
TGCAGTGCGAGAGTGTCCAACTACGAGCAGTACTTC
CSARVSNYEQYF
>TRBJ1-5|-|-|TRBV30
TGTGCCTGGAGTCTAGCCTGGGGCAATCAGCCCCAGCATTTT
CAWSLAWGNQPQHF
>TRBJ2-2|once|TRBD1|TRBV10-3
TGTGCCACCGGTGGACAGGGCACCGGGGAGCTGTTTTTT
CATGGQGTGELFF
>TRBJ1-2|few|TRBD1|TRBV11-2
TGTGCCAGCAGCTTATCCGGGGACAGGAATCTCTATGGCTACACCTTC
CASSLSGDRNLYGYTF
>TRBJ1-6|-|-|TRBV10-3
TGTGCCATCAGTGAGGCAGGGTCGGATTCACCCCTCCACTTT
CAISEAGSDSPLHF
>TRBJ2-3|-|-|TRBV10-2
TGCGCCAGCAGTGAGTTTGGCGGTCCGGCCTTAGATACGCAGTATTTT
CASSEFGGPALDTQYF
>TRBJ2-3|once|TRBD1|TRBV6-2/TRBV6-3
TGTGCCAGCAGTTTCCGGGACAGGGCAAGTACGCAGTATTTT
CASSFRDRASTQYF
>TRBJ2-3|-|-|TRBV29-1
TGCAGCGGAGAGGGCACAGATACGCAGTATTTT
CSGEGTDTQYF
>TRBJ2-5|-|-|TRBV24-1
TGTGCCACCAGTGATTCCCCTCGGGACACTTTCCAAGAGACCCAGTACTTC
CATSDSPRDTFQETQYF
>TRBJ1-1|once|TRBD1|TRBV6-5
TGTGCCAGCAGCGCAACAGGGGGCCCGAACACTGAAGCTTTCTTT
CASSATGGPNTEAFF
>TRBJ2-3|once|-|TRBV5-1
TGCGCCAGCAGCTTGGGGGAGCACGACACAGATACGCAGTATTTT
CASSLGEHDTDTQYF
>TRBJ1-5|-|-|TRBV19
TGTGCCACTGGGGGGGGGACCCCCAATCAGCCCCAGCATTTT
CATGGGTPNQPQHF
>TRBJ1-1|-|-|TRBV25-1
TGTGCCAGCATGAGGGGGGGATCGACTGAAGCTTTCTTT
CASMRGGSTEAFF
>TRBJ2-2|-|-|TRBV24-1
TGTGCCACCCTTTCCAGCAACACCGGGGAGCTGTTTTTT
CATLSSNTGELFF
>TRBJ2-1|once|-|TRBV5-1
TGCGCCAGCAGCGAGACTCCAAGCTCCTACAATGAGCAGTTCTTC
CASSETPSSYNEQFF
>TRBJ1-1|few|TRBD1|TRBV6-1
TGTGCCAGCAGTGAGATGGGACAGATGAACACTGAAGCTTTCTTT
CASSEMGQMNTEAFF
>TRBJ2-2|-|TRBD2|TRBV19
TGTGCCAGTCCGAGGACTAGCGGGAGTATTGGGGACACCGGGGAGCTGTTTTTT
CASPRTSGSIGDTGELFF
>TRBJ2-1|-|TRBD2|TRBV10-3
TGTGCCATCAGTGGTCCTAGCGGGGGGGCCGACAATGAGCAGTTCTTC
CAISGPSGGADNEQFF
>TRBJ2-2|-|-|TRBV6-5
TGTGCCAGCGCCAGAGGGAAGGCCGGGGAGCTGTTTTTT
CASARGKAGELFF
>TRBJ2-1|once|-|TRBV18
TGTGCCAGCTCACCAACCCCGGGCAGGGAGCAGTTCTTC
CASSPTPGREQFF
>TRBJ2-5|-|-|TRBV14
TGTGCCAGCAGCCAAGCGTGGACATACCGCCTTCCCCAAGAGACCCAGTACTTC
CASSQAWTYRLPQETQYF